The present TCR beta chain was sequenced within a study of blood T cell repertoires in COVID-19. The overall study: Acute and convalescent COVID-19 samples came from the United States, Italy and Spain. The cDNA or gDNA used as material had been derived from T cells, B-cell-depleted T cells, or PBMCs.

By share, this clone ranks as medium-sized. Original methodology: Nucleated cell counts were estimated from reference gene primer amplification. Data came from immunoSEQ multiplex PCR; TCRdb stores just in-frame clones and leaves some out. V, J and clone size are those of that table, while D and trimming were read from the DNA. The profile shows approximately 22,000 clones, over 70% of them singletons. Germline V lookup: CDR1 SGHRS, CDR2 YFSETQ. Deletions cut 0 bases from V and 0 bases from J, with 12 bases between. The length of the CDR3 is 16 residues. This TCR came from an elderly man with active or convalescent COVID-19. The specimen was peripheral blood. V usage is TRBV5-1 and J usage is TRBJ1-2, with D hard to call. The CDR3 coding sequence is TGCGCCAGCAGCTTGGAAGCGGGTCCCTCTAACTATGGCTACACCTTC. Translated, it gives CASSLEAGPSNYGYTF.